The 25 T cell receptor beta chains listed next were all sequenced from one sample in a study of lymphopenia after photon versus proton radiotherapy. Sequencing used immunoSEQ multiplex PCR; TCRdb keeps in-frame clones, though not all of them. In the table there are 20,000 to 30,000 clones, around 85% of which are singletons. The sequencing here drew on peripheral blood, taken from a patient treated with photon-based radiotherapy. These receptors originate from a man aged 25 to 40 with gastric cancer.

This chain links TRBV5-1 with TRBJ1-1, with TRBD1 identical over 9 bases. The CDR3 runs 16 residues. Trimming removed 7 bases from V and 0 bases from J; junction bases left unmatched: 10. Germline V gives CDR1 SGHRS, CDR2 YFSETQ. The CDR3 region is CASQETGGKVNTEAFF. In nucleotides, the CDR3 is TGCGCCAGCCAAGAGACAGGGGGTAAGGTGAACACTGAAGCTTTCTTT.

The chain recombines TRBV4-2 with TRBJ2-1; 8 nucleotides match TRBD2. Germline assignment: CDR1 LGHNA and CDR2 YNFKEQ. The CDR3 runs 20 residues. The trim removed 0 bases at V and 7 bases at J, leaving 20 bases unmatched. The CDR3 bases are TGTGCCAGCAGCCAAGAGGCGGGAGGCTCACTCGCTTCTAGCCCGAATGAGCAGTTCTTC. It is translated as CASSQEAGGSLASSPNEQFF.

V is TRBV9 and J is TRBJ2-1; TRBD2 aligns across 8 bases. The germline CDR1 and CDR2 sequences are SGDLS and YYNGEE. This CDR3 comprises 15 residues. V lost 0 bases and J lost 9; bases outside the gene matches: 8. CDR3: CASSVVVSGIGEQFF. CDR3 nucleotides: TGTGCCAGCAGCGTAGTGGTTAGCGGGATTGGTGAGCAGTTCTTC.

The chain links TRBV7-2 to TRBJ2-7; tentatively, D is TRBD2 (5 bases). The V and J ends lost 8 bases and 1 base respectively, with 21 bases between them. The germline V gene has CDR1 SGHTA and CDR2 FQGNSA. The CDR3 is 16 amino acids. The chain's CDR3 is CASRTPSGSGSYEQYF. CDR3 bases: TGTGCCAGCCGCACCCCATCGGGATCCGGTTCCTACGAGCAGTACTTC.

This chain joins TRBV11-3 and TRBJ2-7; the D call may be TRBD1 or TRBD2 (6 bases each). This CDR3 region has 14 residues. Germline CDR1 reads SGHNT; CDR2 reads YENEEA. The V gene lost 1 base and the J gene lost 5 bases, with 12 bases spanning the gap. CDR3 loop: CASSLVRGLNEQYF. CDR3 coding DNA: TGTGCCAGCAGCTTAGTCCGGGGGCTCAACGAGCAGTACTTC.

This chain joins TRBV6-6 and TRBJ2-2, with unresolved D. Trimming removed 5 bases at V and 4 bases at J, with 5 bases between. Per germline, CDR1 MNHNY and CDR2 SVGAGI (reference sequence). This CDR3 is 12 amino acids long. CDR3 in amino acids: CASSDPTGELFF. DNA of the CDR3: TGTGCCAGCAGTGATCCCACCGGGGAGCTGTTTTTT.

This sequence joins TRBV7-9 and TRBJ1-2; D is ambiguous. Germline V gene data show CDR1 as SEHNR and CDR2 as FQNEAQ (reference sequence). Trimming cost V 3 bases and J 0 bases, with 8 bases left between them. The CDR3 has 14 residues. The CDR3 loop reads CASSLSGTNYGYTF. Here the CDR3 DNA reads TGTGCCAGCAGCTTGTCGGGTACTAACTATGGCTACACCTTC.

The chain couples TRBV5-6 to TRBJ2-6; D possibly corresponds to TRBD1 (6 bases). This CDR3 spans 17 amino acids. V was trimmed by 3 bases and J by 0 bases, leaving 13 bases between them. CDR1 is SGHDT and CDR2 is YYEEEE in the germline V gene. CDR3 region: CASSWSRGFSGANVLTF. As DNA, the CDR3 is TGTGCCAGCAGCTGGAGCAGGGGATTCTCTGGGGCCAACGTCCTGACTTTC.

The chain has TRBV5-1 and TRBJ2-1, with TRBD1 as a possible D gene (5 bases). This CDR3 comprises 14 residues. The germline CDR1 and CDR2 sequences are SGHRS and YFSETQ. V was pared by 4 bases and J by 4 bases, with 12 bases between. The CDR3 region is CASSPPTAYNEQFF. In nucleotides, the CDR3 is TGCGCCAGCAGCCCCCCGACAGCTTACAATGAGCAGTTCTTC.

The chain joins TRBV6-5 to TRBJ2-1, with TRBD1 as a possible D gene (6 bases). V lost 0 bases and J 5 bases, leaving 8 bases between the germline ends. The CDR3 has 14 residues. Per the germline V gene, CDR1 is MNHEY and CDR2 is SVGAGI. This CDR3 reads CASSYSGAHNEQFF. CDR3 DNA: TGTGCCAGCAGTTACTCGGGGGCCCACAATGAGCAGTTCTTC.

This chain uses TRBV14 with TRBJ2-2, with 7 nucleotides matching TRBD1. V dropped 4 bases and J dropped 6; count of bases not matched to a gene: 8. This CDR3 has 15 residues. Germline V gives CDR1 SGHDN, CDR2 FVKESK. The CDR3 coding sequence is TGTGCCAGCAGCCTTTTTCGGCAGGGGGCCGGGGAGCTGTTTTTT. It is translated as CASSLFRQGAGELFF.

A remark on this clone: A read error may account for a junction end that differs from germline. V is TRBV5-1 and J is TRBJ2-7; 10 nucleotides match TRBD1. The length of the CDR3 is 14 residues. CDR1 is SGHRS and CDR2 is YFSETQ in the germline V gene. Written as DNA, the CDR3 is TGTGCCAGCAGCCTGGGACAGGGGCACTACGAGCAGTACTTC. Translation: CASSLGQGHYEQYF.

The chain couples TRBV15 to TRBJ1-1; D is unclear. Germline loops: CDR1 LNHNV, CDR2 YYDKDF (reference sequence). The CDR3 totals 17 residues. The V and J ends lost 3 bases and 0 bases respectively, with 17 bases between them. The CDR3 sequence: CATSSLLVGTMNTEAFF. The CDR3 DNA is TGTGCCACCAGCAGTCTCCTCGTGGGTACTATGAACACTGAAGCTTTCTTT.

The chain has TRBV19 and TRBJ2-7, with a tentative D call TRBD1 (6 bases). Germline V gene data show CDR1 as LNHDA and CDR2 as SQIVND (reference sequence). Deletions cut 5 bases from V and 1 base from J, with 15 bases between. The CDR3 spans 15 residues. CDR3 sequence reads: CASSPDRQTSYEQYF. CDR3 DNA: TGTGCCAGTAGTCCCGACAGGCAAACTTCCTACGAGCAGTACTTC.

CDR3 loop: CASSQEVRVGGYTF. The CDR3 coding sequence is TGCGCCAGCAGCCAAGAGGTTAGGGTCGGCGGCTACACCTTC. The chain recombines TRBV4-3 with TRBJ1-2, with unresolved D. Germline CDR1 and CDR2: LGHNA and YSLEER. V lost 0 bases, J lost 8 bases, and 13 bases lay in between. CDR3 length: 14 amino acids.

This chain joins TRBV6-5 and TRBJ1-5, with 7 bases aligning to TRBD1. CDR3 length equals 13 residues. The germline V gene has CDR1 MNHEY and CDR2 SVGAGI. V lost 8 bases, J lost 7 bases, and 8 bases stayed unmatched. The chain's CDR3 is CASGPGGTQPQHF. CDR3 DNA: TGTGCCAGCGGGCCAGGGGGTACACAGCCCCAGCATTTT.

This rearrangement joins TRBV11-1 to TRBJ1-4; no clear D gene. The CDR3 runs 13 residues. Germline V lookup: CDR1 SGHAT, CDR2 FQDESV (reference sequence). Trimming left V 3 bases short and J 8 bases short, with 10 bases between. CDR3 loop: CASSFDGREKLFF. The CDR3 nucleotides are TGTGCCAGCAGCTTCGACGGGAGGGAAAAACTGTTTTTT.

This clone was seen a handful of times. This chain links TRBV4-3 with TRBJ2-3; 11 nucleotides line up with TRBD2. From germline, CDR1 is LGHNA and CDR2 YSLEER. CDR3 length: 16 residues. J gave up 4 bases and V 0 bases, and 3 bases lay outside the gene matches. CDR3 DNA: TGCGCCAGCAGCCAAGACGTTAGCGGGAGGGCAGATACGCAGTATTTT. This sequence encodes CASSQDVSGRADTQYF.

J is TRBJ1-5 and V is TRBV13; 8 bases match TRBD1. The CDR3 consists of 14 residues. The V segment lost 3 bases and the J segment 2 bases; nucleotides outside the gene matches: 0. Germline CDR1 reads PRHDT; CDR2 reads FYEKMQ (reference sequence). In DNA, the CDR3 is TGTGCCAGCAGCTTGGACAGGGGCAATCAGCCCCAGCATTTT. The encoded protein is CASSLDRGNQPQHF.

The gene calls are TRBV7-3 and TRBJ2-1, with D perhaps matching TRBD2 (6 bases). CDR3 size: 18 residues. The V gene lost 2 bases and the J gene lost 6 bases, with 23 bases spanning the gap. Germline lookup yields CDR1 SGHTA and CDR2 FQGTGA. This chain's CDR3 is CASSLEGDSAGYPNEQFF. Here the CDR3 DNA reads TGTGCCAGCAGCTTAGAAGGGGATTCCGCGGGGTACCCCAATGAGCAGTTCTTC.

This CDR3 reads CASSLDRENNEQFF. The CDR3 bases are TGTGCCAGCAGCTTAGACAGGGAAAACAATGAGCAGTTCTTC. This chain uses TRBV11-1 with TRBJ2-1, with a possible D match to TRBD1 (6 bases). The CDR3 loop spans 14 amino acids. In germline, CDR1 is SGHAT, CDR2 FQDESV (reference sequence). Trimming left V 1 base short and J 5 bases short, with 9 bases between.

The chain recombines TRBV11-2 with TRBJ2-1; tentatively, D is TRBD2 (6 bases). The V end lost 3 bases, the J end lost 8 bases, and 14 bases lay between the germline ends. The germline V gene has CDR1 SGHAT and CDR2 FQNNGV. The CDR3 is 14 amino acids. The CDR3 sequence: CASSFGGSPDEQFF. The DNA of the CDR3 is TGTGCCAGCAGCTTTGGGGGGTCCCCCGATGAGCAGTTCTTC.

The chain joins TRBV28 to TRBJ2-5; D is unclear. Germline V gene lookup returns CDR1 MDHEN and CDR2 SYDVKM. There are 13 residues in the CDR3. The V end was cut by 4 bases, the J end by 2 bases, with 8 bases between. CDR3 sequence reads: CASSSPGQETQYF. As DNA, the CDR3 is TGTGCCAGCAGTTCCCCGGGTCAAGAGACCCAGTACTTC.

The V gene is TRBV6-1, the J gene TRBJ1-2, with D perhaps TRBD1 (5 bases). With 0 bases removed from V and 3 bases from J, the gap between germline ends came to 11 bases. Germline CDR1 MNHNS, CDR2 SASEGT. CDR3 size: 15 residues. CDR3 sequence reads: CASSEASGTYYGYTF. CDR3 DNA sequence: TGTGCCAGCAGTGAAGCCTCCGGGACGTACTATGGCTACACCTTC.

The rearrangement links TRBV5-4 to TRBJ1-2; D may be TRBD1 (5 bases). The V gene's germline CDR1 is SGHNT and CDR2 YYREEE (reference sequence). There are 17 residues in the CDR3. Trimming removed 2 bases at V and 0 bases at J, with 17 bases between. As DNA, the CDR3 is TGTGCCAGCAGCTTCACTCTCGGGACGCTCGCTAACTATGGCTACACCTTC. It translates to CASSFTLGTLANYGYTF. The full variable domain, its missing parts supplied by reference TRBV5-4 and TRBJ1-2, is ETGVTQSPTHLIKTRGQQVTLRCSSQSGHNTVSWYQQALGQGPQFIFQYYREEENGRGNFPPRFSGLQFPNYSSELNVNALELDDSALYLCASSFTLGTLANYGYTFGSGTRLTVV.